This T cell receptor beta chain was sequenced in a study of blood T cells in healthy people across ages. Notes on the study in general: Researchers said unsorted PBMCs prevented a conclusive naive versus antigen-experienced comparison. The study found more naive CD4+ cells and higher diversity in long-lived than aged donors. It was not known whether donors were CMV positive (a possible confounder of expanded clonotype changes).

Combining a sample-barcoded 5' primer with a J-beta primer mix, a second PCR ran for roughly 7 to 12 cycles. TCRdb called the 5' RACE reads again in MiXCR, with one record for every CDR3 protein. The sample shows 1.5 million or so distinct CDR3 sequences, approximately 43% of them seen only once. This CDR3 is built from 13 residues. CDR1 and CDR2 (germline): MNHNY, SVGAGI (reference sequence). In regard to this clonotype: Its target is unknown. One end of the junction varies from germline; a read error may be responsible.

The chain couples TRBV6-6 to TRBJ1-4; unclear D gene. Specimen: blood. The TCR was taken from a woman aged 18 to 35 in good health. The CDR3 loop is CASSKYGSEKPFF. DNA of the CDR3: TGTGCCAGCAGCAAGTACGGGAGTGAAAAACCGTTTTTT.